This passage covers 29 T cell receptor beta chains from one sample sequenced in a study of cytotoxic CD8 clonotypes in ibrutinib-treated CLL. The table came from immunoSEQ multiplex PCR; TCRdb's copy has only in-frame clones and leaves some out. This table holds about 140,000 clones, 70% to 90% found once. Sequencing used PBMCs, obtained after 36 months of ibrutinib treatment. These receptor sequences come from a human donor with chronic lymphocytic leukemia.

This clone was recorded once. The chain couples TRBV6-1 to TRBJ1-5, with D uncertain. This CDR3 is 14 amino acids long. Trimming pared 2 bases from V and 2 bases from J, leaving 7 bases between. Germline V gives CDR1 MNHNS, CDR2 SASEGT. The CDR3 sequence is CASSELGGNQPQHF. The CDR3 region has the DNA TGTGCCAGCAGTGAACTAGGTGGCAATCAGCCCCAGCATTTT.

The V call is TRBV4-1, the J call TRBJ2-1, with 8 bases that match TRBD2. The junction had 8 bases not matched to a gene; V was cut back by 4 bases and J by 3 bases. Germline-derived CDR1 and CDR2 are MGHRA and YSYEKL. This CDR3 has 16 amino acids. The CDR3 here is CASSPGVAGSYNEQFF. CDR3 DNA sequence: TGCGCCAGCAGCCCCGGGGTAGCGGGGAGCTACAATGAGCAGTTCTTC.

This rearrangement joins TRBV18 to TRBJ2-3; the match to TRBD2 covers 11 bases. The CDR3 totals 17 residues. Trimming cost V 1 base and J 5 bases; bases outside gene matches: 8. In germline, CDR1 is KGHSH, CDR2 LQKENI. Here the CDR3 DNA reads TGTGCCAGCTCACCACTCCCACTAGCGGGAGAGCTAGATACGCAGTATTTT. The encoded protein is CASSPLPLAGELDTQYF.

The rearrangement uses TRBV5-1 and TRBJ1-4; D gene ambiguous. Trimming removed 3 bases from V and 4 bases from J, with 13 bases in between. Per germline, CDR1 SGHRS and CDR2 YFSETQ. The CDR3 has 15 amino acids. CDR3 region: CASSWRPTHNEKLFF. DNA of the CDR3: TGCGCCAGCAGCTGGAGGCCTACCCATAATGAAAAACTGTTTTTT.

The V gene is TRBV9, the J gene TRBJ2-7; TRBD1 might be the D (6 bases). The CDR3 totals 14 residues. V shed 3 bases and J shed 1 base, with 11 bases lying between them. Germline V gene data show CDR1 as SGDLS and CDR2 as YYNGEE. Here the CDR3 reads CASSGVGQSYEQYF. The CDR3 DNA reads TGTGCCAGCAGCGGCGTCGGACAGTCCTACGAGCAGTACTTC. Variable domain in full (rest from reference TRBV9 and TRBJ2-7): DSGVTQTPKHLITATGQRVTLRCSPRSGDLSVYWYQQSLDQGLQFLIQYYNGEERAKGNILERFSAQQFPDLHSELNLSSLELGDSALYFCASSGVGQSYEQYFGPGTRLTVT.

The CDR3 coding sequence is TGTGCCAGCAGCAAACTGACAGCGGGGCGTCTCGAGCAGTACTTC. This sequence encodes CASSKLTAGRLEQYF. The chain employs TRBV21-1 and TRBJ2-7; no DNA check was done on the table's D call, TRBD2. TRBV21-1 is assigned pseudogene status. The CDR3 has 15 residues.

The chain carries TRBV5-1 and TRBJ2-3; D perhaps matches TRBD2 (5 bases). The CDR3 spans 14 residues. Germline loops: CDR1 SGHRS, CDR2 YFSETQ. Trimming pared 5 bases from V and 0 bases from J, leaving 10 bases between. The CDR3 sequence is CASREGKSTDTQYF. DNA for the CDR3: TGCGCCAGCAGAGAGGGTAAAAGCACAGATACGCAGTATTTT.

This clone was detected ten times or more. The chain has TRBV4-2 and TRBJ1-1; maybe TRBD1 (6 bases). Trimming removed 0 bases at V and 4 bases at J, with 15 bases between. The CDR3 contains 16 residues. Germline values: CDR1 LGHNA, CDR2 YNFKEQ. The CDR3 sequence is CASSQEQGEGVTEAFF. The DNA of the CDR3 is TGTGCCAGCAGCCAAGAACAGGGAGAAGGGGTCACTGAAGCTTTCTTT.

The V gene is TRBV5-1, the J gene TRBJ1-2; possible D gene TRBD1, 5 bases. Trimming took 0 bases from V and 6 from J, leaving 12 bases between them. The V gene's germline CDR1 is SGHRS and CDR2 YFSETQ. This CDR3 is built from 14 residues. Written as DNA, the CDR3 is TGCGCCAGCAGCTTGGAGGACAAAAACCATGGCTACACCTTC. This encodes CASSLEDKNHGYTF.

This clone was recorded a few times. V usage is TRBV5-7 and J usage is TRBJ1-5; D gene uncertain. TRBV5-7 is noted as an ORF with a role that remains uncertain. Trimming removed 2 bases from V and 5 bases from J, with 2 bases in between. The CDR3 has 11 amino acids. DNA of the CDR3: TGTGCCAGCAGCTTCGATCAGCCCCAGCATTTT. It yields the protein CASSFDQPQHF.

This clone was seen a few times. This chain uses TRBV19 with TRBJ2-7; TRBD1 matches at 7 bases. The CDR3 totals 12 residues. Germline V gene sequence: CDR1 LNHDA, CDR2 SQIVND (reference sequence). V lost 9 bases, J lost 12 bases, and 14 bases stayed unmatched. For the CDR3, the DNA is TGTGCCAGCGGACAGGATTCTCTCTCTCTGTACTTC. Translation gives CASGQDSLSLYF.

This clone was recorded a few times. The V and J genes are TRBV10-3 and TRBJ1-5; TRBD1 is a possible D gene (5 bases). The CDR3 is made up of 15 amino acids. With 2 bases removed from V and 5 bases from J, the gap between germline ends came to 13 bases. Germline values: CDR1 ENHRY, CDR2 SYGVKD. DNA for the CDR3: TGTGCCATCAGTGAGGGGACGGTGACTTATCAGCCCCAGCATTTT. Translated, it gives CAISEGTVTYQPQHF.

The V and J genes are TRBV11-3 and TRBJ2-3, with 8 nucleotides matching TRBD2. The junction had 5 bases not matched to a gene; V was cut back by 5 bases and J by 1 base. The length of the CDR3 is 15 residues. Looked up from germline, CDR1 is SGHNT and CDR2 is YENEEA. The chain's CDR3 is CASSPGLGGTDTQYF. Here the CDR3 DNA reads TGTGCCAGCAGCCCGGGACTAGGGGGCACAGATACGCAGTATTTT.

This chain connects TRBV5-1 to TRBJ2-3; 9 positions match TRBD2. CDR1 is SGHRS and CDR2 is YFSETQ in the germline V gene. The CDR3 runs to 14 residues. Trimming removed 4 bases from V and 4 bases from J; junction bases left unmatched: 4. The CDR3, as DNA: TGCGCCAGCAGCACAGGGACTAGCTCAGATACGCAGTATTTT. It specifies CASSTGTSSDTQYF.

The chain has TRBV29-1 and TRBJ1-1, with D maybe TRBD1 (5 bases). The CDR3 is made up of 13 amino acids. The germline V gene encodes CDR1 SQVTM and CDR2 ANQGSEA. Trimming shortened V by 3 bases and J by 7 bases, and 15 bases separated the two germline ends. CDR3 amino acids: CSVEVQGGGEAFF. In DNA, the CDR3 is TGCAGCGTTGAGGTGCAGGGCGGAGGTGAAGCTTTCTTT.

The V call is TRBV10-1, the J call TRBJ2-3, with TRBD1 matching over 11 bases. With 6 bases clipped from V and 4 bases from J, the junction kept 3 bases outside the gene matches. Germline loops: CDR1 WNHNN, CDR2 SYGVQD (reference sequence). The CDR3 covers 14 residues. CDR3 amino acids: CASSRTGGSDTQYF. The CDR3 nucleotides are TGCGCCAGCAGCAGGACAGGGGGCTCAGATACGCAGTATTTT.

This chain joins TRBV6-1 and TRBJ2-5; TRBD2 matches 11 bases. From germline, CDR1 is MNHNS and CDR2 SASEGT. After removal of 8 bases from V and 2 bases from J, the junction contained 4 bases not matched to a gene. This CDR3 spans 14 amino acids. This chain's CDR3 is CASGRLAGQETQYF. The CDR3 DNA reads as TGTGCCAGCGGACGACTAGCGGGGCAAGAGACCCAGTACTTC.

CDR3 protein: CAPGAASTDTQYF. In DNA, the CDR3 is TGTGCCCCCGGAGCGGCTAGCACAGATACGCAGTATTTT. The rearrangement joins TRBV7-9 to TRBJ2-3; a weak D match, TRBD2 (5 bases). V was pared by 11 bases and J by 0 bases, with 12 bases between. CDR3 size: 13 residues. The germline CDR1 and CDR2 sequences are SEHNR and FQNEAQ (reference sequence).

The genes are TRBV10-1 and TRBJ2-3; 9 bases line up with TRBD1. This CDR3 spans 15 amino acids. Looked up from germline, CDR1 is WNHNN and CDR2 is SYGVQD (reference sequence). V lost 6 bases to trimming and J lost 2 bases; unmatched junction nucleotides: 6. This CDR3 reads CASRDRGLVTDTQYF. The CDR3 DNA reads TGCGCCAGCAGGGACAGGGGCCTGGTCACAGATACGCAGTATTTT.

The chain links TRBV10-3 to TRBJ1-2; 9 positions agree with TRBD1. The CDR3 is made up of 15 amino acids. Germline trimming cut 6 bases from V and 2 bases from J; bases unmatched to any gene: 7. From germline, CDR1 is ENHRY and CDR2 SYGVKD. The CDR3 DNA is TGTGCCATCAGAACCCGGACAGGGGACAACTATGGCTACACCTTC. Amino acids: CAIRTRTGDNYGYTF.

This clone was counted once. The rearrangement joins TRBV2 to TRBJ2-1; 9 positions agree with TRBD1. This CDR3 is built from 16 residues. The trim removed 7 bases at V and 5 bases at J, leaving 12 bases unmatched. CDR1 is SNHLY and CDR2 is FYNNEI in the germline V gene. The CDR3 DNA reads TGTGCCAGCAAAACCTTAGGGACAGGGTACAACAATGAGCAGTTCTTC. It is translated as CASKTLGTGYNNEQFF. Using reference TRBV2 and TRBJ2-1 for the parts outside the CDR3, the full variable domain is EPEVTQTPSHQVTQMGQEVILRCVPISNHLYFYWYRQILGQKVEFLVSFYNNEISEKSEIFDDQFSVERPDGSNFTLKIRSTKLEDSAMYFCASKTLGTGYNNEQFFGPGTRLTVL.

The CDR3: CASSHSNEQFF. The CDR3 nucleotides are TGCGCCAGCAGCCATAGCAATGAGCAGTTCTTC. The V call is TRBV5-1, the J call TRBJ2-1; D is undetermined. The V and J ends lost 4 bases and 6 bases respectively, with 5 bases between them. Germline loops: CDR1 SGHRS, CDR2 YFSETQ. This CDR3 is 11 amino acids long.

V usage is TRBV7-9 and J usage is TRBJ1-1; D is unresolved. Trimming cost V 4 bases and J 11 bases, with 17 bases left between them. Germline CDR1 and CDR2: SEHNR and FQNEAQ (reference sequence). The CDR3 is 13 residues long. The CDR3 loop reads CASSSLDRLGAFF. The CDR3 nucleotides read TGTGCCAGCAGCTCACTCGACCGGTTGGGGGCTTTCTTT.

This CDR3 is CASKGTGLLYTF. In DNA, the CDR3 is TGCGCCAGTAAAGGGACAGGGCTCCTCTACACCTTC. The chain joins TRBV4-1 to TRBJ1-2; 9 nucleotides line up with TRBD1. Germline V gene lookup returns CDR1 MGHRA and CDR2 YSYEKL. The CDR3 loop spans 12 amino acids. V trimming: 9 bases; J trimming: 10 bases; junction bases outside the gene matches: 9.

V usage is TRBV15 and J usage is TRBJ2-1; D uncertain. This CDR3 contains 14 residues. CDR1 and CDR2 from the germline V gene are LNHNV and YYDKDF (reference sequence). The V end lost 1 base, the J end lost 5 bases, and 9 bases lay between the germline ends. The CDR3 bases are TGTGCCACCAGCAGAGTCGGCTACCACAATGAGCAGTTCTTC. The encoded protein is CATSRVGYHNEQFF. Together with reference TRBV15 and TRBJ2-1, the CDR3 gives the full variable domain: DAMVIQNPRYQVTQFGKPVTLSCSQTLNHNVMYWYQQKSSQAPKLLFHYYDKDFNNEADTPDNFQSRRPNTSFCFLDIRSPGLGDTAMYLCATSRVGYHNEQFFGPGTRLTVL.

V gene TRBV18 combines with J gene TRBJ1-2; 9 positions match TRBD1. The V gene end was trimmed by 1 base and the J gene end by 4 bases; junction bases not matched to a gene: 4. CDR1 is KGHSH, CDR2 LQKENI, per germline. The CDR3 consists of 15 residues. The CDR3 sequence is CASSPRTGDSYGYTF. DNA for the CDR3: TGTGCCAGCTCACCACGGACAGGGGACAGCTATGGCTACACCTTC.

The rearrangement joins TRBV2 to TRBJ1-2; 9 positions match TRBD1. The length of the CDR3 is 15 residues. Trimming took 3 bases from V and 7 from J; bases not matched to a gene: 9. Germline V lookup: CDR1 SNHLY, CDR2 FYNNEI. The CDR3 here is CASSDPGTGRSGYTF. CDR3 DNA: TGTGCCAGCAGTGATCCCGGGACAGGGAGGAGTGGCTACACCTTC.

CDR3 sequence: CASSELLAGVDEQYF. CDR3 DNA sequence: TGTGCCAGCAGTGAATTACTAGCGGGAGTGGACGAGCAGTACTTC. This chain connects TRBV25-1 to TRBJ2-7; the match to TRBD2 covers 11 bases. CDR3 size: 15 residues. The germline gives CDR1 MGHDK, CDR2 SYGVNS. The V gene end was trimmed by 1 base and the J gene end by 5 bases; junction bases not matched to a gene: 4.

The chain carries TRBV5-1 and TRBJ2-5; D is uncertain. Germline V lookup: CDR1 SGHRS, CDR2 YFSETQ. This CDR3 comprises 17 residues. Between the trimmed V and J ends, which lost 0 bases and 0 bases, there was a span of 15 bases. The CDR3 region is CASSLAPWQLYQETQYF. The CDR3 nucleotides read TGCGCCAGCAGCTTGGCGCCCTGGCAACTCTACCAAGAGACCCAGTACTTC. Full variable domain (rest looked up from reference TRBV5-1 and TRBJ2-5): KAGVTQTPRYLIKTRGQQVTLSCSPISGHRSVSWYQQTPGQGLQFLFEYFSETQRNKGNFPGRFSGRQFSNSRSEMNVSTLELGDSALYLCASSLAPWQLYQETQYFGPGTRLLVL.